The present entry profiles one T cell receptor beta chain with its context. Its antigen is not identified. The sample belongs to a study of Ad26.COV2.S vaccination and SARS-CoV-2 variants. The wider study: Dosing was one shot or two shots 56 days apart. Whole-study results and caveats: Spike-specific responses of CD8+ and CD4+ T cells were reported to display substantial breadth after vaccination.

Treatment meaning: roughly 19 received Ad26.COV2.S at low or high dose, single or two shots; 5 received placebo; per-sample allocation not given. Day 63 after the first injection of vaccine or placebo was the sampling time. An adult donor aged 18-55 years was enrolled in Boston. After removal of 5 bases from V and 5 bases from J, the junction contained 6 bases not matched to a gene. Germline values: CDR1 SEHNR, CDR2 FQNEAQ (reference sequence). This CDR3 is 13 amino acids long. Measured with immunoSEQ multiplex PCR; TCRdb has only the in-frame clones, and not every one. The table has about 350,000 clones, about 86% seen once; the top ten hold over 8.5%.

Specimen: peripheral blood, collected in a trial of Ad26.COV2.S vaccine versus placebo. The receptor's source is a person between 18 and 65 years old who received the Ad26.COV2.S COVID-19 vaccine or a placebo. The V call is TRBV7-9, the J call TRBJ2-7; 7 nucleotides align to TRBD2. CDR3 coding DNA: TGTGCCAGCAGCCCCCCTGGGGGGGACGAGCAGTACTTC. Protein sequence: CASSPPGGDEQYF. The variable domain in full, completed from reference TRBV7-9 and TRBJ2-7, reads DTGVSQNPRHKITKRGQNVTFRCDPISEHNRLYWYRQTLGQGPEFLTYFQNEAQLEKSRLLSDRFSAERPKGSFSTLEIQRTEQGDSAMYLCASSPPGGDEQYFGPGTRLTVT.